The entry below gives a single T cell receptor (beta chain) sequence along with its context. The sample is drawn from a study of T cells after yellow fever vaccination. This CDR3 is 14 amino acids long. Trimming stripped 0 bases from V and 2 bases from J, with 8 bases between. Germline V CDR1 and CDR2: SGHRS, YFSETQ. TCRdb re-analysed the 5' RACE reads in MiXCR, keeping a single row per CDR3 protein. Seen here are hundreds of thousands of distinct CDR3 sequences, roughly an eighth observed once, and the top ten hold approximately 15%. Specimen: PBMCs, collected on the day of the yellow fever booster vaccination. This sequence was found in a man in his thirties or forties who received the YFV17D yellow fever vaccine. V is TRBV5-1 and J is TRBJ2-5; D is uncertain. CDR3 DNA: TGCGCCAGCAGCTTGGAGGGAAGGCAAGAGACCCAGTACTTC. Translating gives CASSLEGRQETQYF.